The clone carrying this T cell receptor (beta chain) was picked up a small number of times. Its antigen is undetermined. This sample was taken from a study of beta chain features in type 1 diabetes. The wider study: All samples yielded over 95,000,000 examined sorted cells.

General study points: For type 1 diabetes patients, VDJ junctions showed fewer insertions and more deletions. Moderate but significant shortening of TCRB CDR3s was recorded in all four CD4+ subsets from Type 1 diabetes patients.

The CDR3 is made up of 16 amino acids. The V gene end was trimmed by 4 bases and the J gene end by 4 bases; junction bases not matched to a gene: 6. Germline V CDR1 and CDR2: KGHSH, LQKENI. TCRB transcripts that were expressed got sequenced, as all of the isolated RNA had been reverse transcribed. Reads from naive, central memory and regulatory T cell samples averaged roughly 3.6 million. Repertoires were generated with immunoSEQ multiplex PCR, while TCRdb's copy carries only in-frame clones and drops some. The profile covers about 210,000 clones, with approximately 10% appearing a single time and 1% to 1.5% taken by the ten largest.

V gene TRBV18 combines with J gene TRBJ2-1; 11 bases line up with TRBD2. The clonotype was recovered from a man between 18 and 29 years old in good health. The sequenced material came from central memory CD4+ T cells from blood. The CDR3 bases are TGTGCCAGCTCACGACCCGGGACTAGCGGTTACAATGAGCAGTTCTTC. Residues: CASSRPGTSGYNEQFF.